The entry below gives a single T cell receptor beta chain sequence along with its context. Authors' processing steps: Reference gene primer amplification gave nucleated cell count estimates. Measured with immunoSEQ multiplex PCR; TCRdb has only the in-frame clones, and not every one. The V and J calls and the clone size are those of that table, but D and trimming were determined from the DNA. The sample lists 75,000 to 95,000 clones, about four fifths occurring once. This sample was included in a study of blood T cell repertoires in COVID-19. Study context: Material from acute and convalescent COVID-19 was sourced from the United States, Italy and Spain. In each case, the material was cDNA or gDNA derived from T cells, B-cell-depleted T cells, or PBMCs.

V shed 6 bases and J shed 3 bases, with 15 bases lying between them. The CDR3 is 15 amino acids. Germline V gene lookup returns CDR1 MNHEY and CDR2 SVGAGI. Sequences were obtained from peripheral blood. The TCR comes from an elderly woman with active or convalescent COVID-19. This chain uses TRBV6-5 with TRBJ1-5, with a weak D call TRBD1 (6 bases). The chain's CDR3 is CASRPRGAINQPQHF. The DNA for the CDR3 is TGTGCCAGCAGGCCGCGGGGGGCCATCAATCAGCCCCAGCATTTT.